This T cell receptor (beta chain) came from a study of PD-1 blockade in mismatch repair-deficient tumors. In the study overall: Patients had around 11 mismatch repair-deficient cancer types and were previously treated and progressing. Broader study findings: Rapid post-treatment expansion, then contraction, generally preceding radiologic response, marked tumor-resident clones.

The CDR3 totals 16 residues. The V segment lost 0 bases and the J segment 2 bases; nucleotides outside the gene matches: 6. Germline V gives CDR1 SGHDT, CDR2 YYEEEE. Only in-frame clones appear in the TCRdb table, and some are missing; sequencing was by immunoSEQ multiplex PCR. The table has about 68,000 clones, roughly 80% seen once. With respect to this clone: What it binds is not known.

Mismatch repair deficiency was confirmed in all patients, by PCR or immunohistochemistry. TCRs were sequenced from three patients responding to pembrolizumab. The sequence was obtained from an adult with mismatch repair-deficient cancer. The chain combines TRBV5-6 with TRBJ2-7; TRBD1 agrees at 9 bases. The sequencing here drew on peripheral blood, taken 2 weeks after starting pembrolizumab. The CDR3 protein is CASSLGRDRDTYEQYF. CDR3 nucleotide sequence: TGTGCCAGCAGCTTGGGTAGGGACAGGGACACCTACGAGCAGTACTTC.